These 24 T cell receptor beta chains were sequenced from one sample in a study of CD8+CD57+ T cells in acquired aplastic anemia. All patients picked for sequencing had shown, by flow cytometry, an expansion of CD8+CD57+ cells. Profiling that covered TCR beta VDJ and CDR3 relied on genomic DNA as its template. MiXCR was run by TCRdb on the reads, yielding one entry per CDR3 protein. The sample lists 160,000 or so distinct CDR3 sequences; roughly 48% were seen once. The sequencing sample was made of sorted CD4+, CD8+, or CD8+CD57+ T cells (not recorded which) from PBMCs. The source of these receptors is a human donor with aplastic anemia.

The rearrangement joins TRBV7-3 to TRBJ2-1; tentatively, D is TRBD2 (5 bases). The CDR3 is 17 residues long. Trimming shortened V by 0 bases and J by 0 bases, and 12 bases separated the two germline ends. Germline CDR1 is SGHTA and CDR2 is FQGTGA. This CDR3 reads CASSLTDSLTSYNEQFF. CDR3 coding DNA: TGTGCCAGCAGCTTAACGGACTCCCTCACCTCCTACAATGAGCAGTTCTTC.

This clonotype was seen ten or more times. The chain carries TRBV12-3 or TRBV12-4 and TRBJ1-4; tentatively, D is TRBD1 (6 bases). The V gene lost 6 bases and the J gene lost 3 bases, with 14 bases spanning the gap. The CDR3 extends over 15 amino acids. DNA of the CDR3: TGTGCCAGCAGAGCCGGGACAAGCCCTAATGAAAAACTGTTTTTT. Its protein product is CASRAGTSPNEKLFF.

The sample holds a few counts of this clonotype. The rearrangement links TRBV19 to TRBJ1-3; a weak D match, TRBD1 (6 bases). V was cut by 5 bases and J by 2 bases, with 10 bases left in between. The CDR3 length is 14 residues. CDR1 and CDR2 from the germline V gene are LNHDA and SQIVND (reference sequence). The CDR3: CASSLQGTGNTIYF. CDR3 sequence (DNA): TGTGCCAGTAGTCTACAGGGTACTGGAAACACCATATATTTT.

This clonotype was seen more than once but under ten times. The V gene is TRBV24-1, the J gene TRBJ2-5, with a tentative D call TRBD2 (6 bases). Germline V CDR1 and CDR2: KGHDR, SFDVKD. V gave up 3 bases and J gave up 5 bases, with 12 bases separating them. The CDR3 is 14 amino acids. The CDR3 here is CATSDTGTEETQYF. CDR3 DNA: TGTGCCACCAGTGATACCGGGACTGAGGAGACCCAGTACTTC.

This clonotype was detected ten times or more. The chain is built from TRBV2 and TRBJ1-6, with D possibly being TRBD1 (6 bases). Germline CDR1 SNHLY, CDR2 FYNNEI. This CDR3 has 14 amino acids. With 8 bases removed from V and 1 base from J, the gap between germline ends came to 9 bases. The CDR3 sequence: CASLGGSYNSPLHF. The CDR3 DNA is TGTGCCAGCTTAGGGGGATCCTATAATTCACCCCTCCACTTT.

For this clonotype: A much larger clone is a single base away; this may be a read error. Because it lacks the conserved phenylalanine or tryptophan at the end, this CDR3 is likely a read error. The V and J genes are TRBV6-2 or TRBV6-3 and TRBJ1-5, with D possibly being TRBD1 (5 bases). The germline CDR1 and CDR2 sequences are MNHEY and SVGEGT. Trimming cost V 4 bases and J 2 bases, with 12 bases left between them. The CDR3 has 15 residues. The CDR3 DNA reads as TGTGCCAGCAGTTCCCACTGGGACGGCAATCAGCCCCAGCATCTT. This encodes CASSSHWDGNQPQHL.

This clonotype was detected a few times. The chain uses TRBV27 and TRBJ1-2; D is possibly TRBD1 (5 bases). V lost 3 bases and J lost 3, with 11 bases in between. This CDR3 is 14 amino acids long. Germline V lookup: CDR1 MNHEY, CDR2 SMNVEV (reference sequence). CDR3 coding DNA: TGTGCCAGCAGTTTCGGCAGGGAGCACTATGGCTACACCTTC. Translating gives CASSFGREHYGYTF.

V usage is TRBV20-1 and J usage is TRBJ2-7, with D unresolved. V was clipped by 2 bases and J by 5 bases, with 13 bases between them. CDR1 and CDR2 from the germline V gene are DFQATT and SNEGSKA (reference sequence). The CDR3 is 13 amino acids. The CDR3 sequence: CSARREPLDEQYF. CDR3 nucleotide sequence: TGCAGTGCTAGAAGGGAACCCTTGGACGAGCAGTACTTC.

In DNA, the CDR3 is TGCGCCAGCAGTGCAGGGGGCCTGGTACGAGAGACCCAGTACTTC. This codes for CASSAGGLVRETQYF. This sequence joins TRBV10-1 and TRBJ2-5; TRBD1 aligns across 8 bases. The CDR3 is 15 residues long. V was pared by 4 bases and J by 4 bases, with 8 bases of the junction left unmatched. CDR1 WNHNN and CDR2 SYGVQD come from the germline V gene (reference sequence).

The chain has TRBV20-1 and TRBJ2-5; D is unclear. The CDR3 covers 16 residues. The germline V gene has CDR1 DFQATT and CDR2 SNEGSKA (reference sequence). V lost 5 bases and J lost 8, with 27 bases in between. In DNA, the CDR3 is TGCAGTGCTGTCCCCGGCAGTCTAAATCCCCAAGGAACCCAGTACTTC. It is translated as CSAVPGSLNPQGTQYF.

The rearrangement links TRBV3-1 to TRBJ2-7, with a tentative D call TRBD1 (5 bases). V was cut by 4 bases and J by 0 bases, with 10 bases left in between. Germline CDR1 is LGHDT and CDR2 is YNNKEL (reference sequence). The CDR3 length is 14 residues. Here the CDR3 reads CASSRGGASYEQYF. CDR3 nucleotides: TGTGCCAGCAGCCGGGGCGGCGCCTCCTACGAGCAGTACTTC.

The CDR3 region is CASSLAGYTIYF. The DNA for the CDR3 is TGTGCCAGCAGCTTAGCGGGATACACCATATATTTT. The gene calls are TRBV7-9 and TRBJ1-3; D is unresolved. V lost 0 bases, J lost 8 bases, and 5 bases lay in between. The CDR3 sequence is 12 residues long. The V gene's germline CDR1 is SEHNR and CDR2 FQNEAQ (reference sequence).

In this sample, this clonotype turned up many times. CDR3 bases: TGTGCCAGCTCACCACGCAGCACCGGGGAGCTGTTTTTT. It translates to CASSPRSTGELFF. The chain uses TRBV18 and TRBJ2-2; unclear D gene. Trimming cost V 1 base and J 4 bases, with 4 bases left between them. Germline lookup yields CDR1 KGHSH and CDR2 LQKENI. CDR3 length: 13 residues.

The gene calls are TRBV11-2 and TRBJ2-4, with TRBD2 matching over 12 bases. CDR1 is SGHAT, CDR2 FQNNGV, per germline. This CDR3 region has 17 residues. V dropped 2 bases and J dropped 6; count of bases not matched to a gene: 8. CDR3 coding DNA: TGTGCCAGCAGCTTACCCACCACTAGCGGGAGGCCAAACATTCAGTACTTC. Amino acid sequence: CASSLPTTSGRPNIQYF.

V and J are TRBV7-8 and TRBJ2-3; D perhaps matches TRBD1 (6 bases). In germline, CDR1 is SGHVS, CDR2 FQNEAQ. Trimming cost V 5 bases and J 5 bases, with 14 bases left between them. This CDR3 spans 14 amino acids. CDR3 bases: TGTGCCAGCAGCCCTAAAGGGGGTGGAGATACGCAGTATTTT. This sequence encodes CASSPKGGGDTQYF.

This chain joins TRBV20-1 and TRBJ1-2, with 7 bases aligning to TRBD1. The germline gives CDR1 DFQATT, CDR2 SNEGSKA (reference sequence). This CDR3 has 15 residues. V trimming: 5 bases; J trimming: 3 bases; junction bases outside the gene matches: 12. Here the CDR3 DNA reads TGCAGTGCTCCCATGAACACAGGGGACGACTATGGCTACACCTTC. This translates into CSAPMNTGDDYGYTF.

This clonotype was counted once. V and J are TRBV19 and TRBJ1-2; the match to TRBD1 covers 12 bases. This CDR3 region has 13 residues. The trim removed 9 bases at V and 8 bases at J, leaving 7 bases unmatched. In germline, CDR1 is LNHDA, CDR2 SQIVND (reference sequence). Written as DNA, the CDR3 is TGTGCCAGCTCCGGGACAGGGGGCCGAGGCTACACCTTC. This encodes CASSGTGGRGYTF. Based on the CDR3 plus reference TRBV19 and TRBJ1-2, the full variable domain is DGGITQSPKYLFRKEGQNVTLSCEQNLNHDAMYWYRQDPGQGLRLIYYSQIVNDFQKGDIAEGYSVSREKKESFPLTVTSAQKNPTAFYLCASSGTGGRGYTFGSGTRLTVV.

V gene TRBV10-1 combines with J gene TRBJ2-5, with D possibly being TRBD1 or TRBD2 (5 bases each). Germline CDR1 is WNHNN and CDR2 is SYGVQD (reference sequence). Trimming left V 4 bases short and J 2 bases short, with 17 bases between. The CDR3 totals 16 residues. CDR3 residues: CASSVGGTALQETQYF. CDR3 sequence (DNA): TGCGCCAGCAGTGTTGGGGGAACGGCCCTTCAAGAGACCCAGTACTTC.

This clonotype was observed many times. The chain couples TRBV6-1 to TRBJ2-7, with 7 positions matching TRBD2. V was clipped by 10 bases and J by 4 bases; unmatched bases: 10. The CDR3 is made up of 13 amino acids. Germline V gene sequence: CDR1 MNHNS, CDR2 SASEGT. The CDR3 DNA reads TGTGCCACGTCTCCGGGGGGTGGGTACGAGCAGTACTTC. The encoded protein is CATSPGGGYEQYF.

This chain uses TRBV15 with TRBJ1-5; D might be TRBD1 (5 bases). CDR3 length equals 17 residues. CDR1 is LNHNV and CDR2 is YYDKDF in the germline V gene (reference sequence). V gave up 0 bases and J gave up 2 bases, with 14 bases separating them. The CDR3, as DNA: TGTGCCACCAGCAGAGAGACAGTTCTACATCGCAATCAGCCCCAGCATTTT. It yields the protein CATSRETVLHRNQPQHF.

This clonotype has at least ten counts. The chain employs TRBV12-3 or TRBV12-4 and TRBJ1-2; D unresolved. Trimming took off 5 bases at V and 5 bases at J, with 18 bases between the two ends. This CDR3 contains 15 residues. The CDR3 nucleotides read TGTGCCAGCAGTACTCCAAAGAACGGCGGTTATGGCTACACCTTC. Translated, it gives CASSTPKNGGYGYTF.

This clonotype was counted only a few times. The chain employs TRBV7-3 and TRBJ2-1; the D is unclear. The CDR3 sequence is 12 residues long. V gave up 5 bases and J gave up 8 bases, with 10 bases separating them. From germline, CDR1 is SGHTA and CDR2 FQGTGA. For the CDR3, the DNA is TGTGCCAGCAGCCCCCAGTCAGATGAGCAGTTCTTC. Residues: CASSPQSDEQFF.

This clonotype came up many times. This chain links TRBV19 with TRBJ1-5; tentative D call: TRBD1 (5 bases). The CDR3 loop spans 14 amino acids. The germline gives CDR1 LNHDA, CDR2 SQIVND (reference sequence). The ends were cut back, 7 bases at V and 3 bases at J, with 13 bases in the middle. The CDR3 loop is CASKSDGTNQPQHF. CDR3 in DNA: TGTGCCAGTAAATCAGACGGGACCAATCAGCCCCAGCATTTT.

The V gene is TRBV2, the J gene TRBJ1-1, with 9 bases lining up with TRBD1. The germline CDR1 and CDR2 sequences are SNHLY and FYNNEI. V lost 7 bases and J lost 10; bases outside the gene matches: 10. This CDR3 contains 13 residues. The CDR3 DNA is TGTGCCAGCATGGCGGGGACAGGGAAGAGAGCTTTCTTT. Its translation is CASMAGTGKRAFF.